The 20 T cell receptor beta chains below come from one sample, sequenced in a study of memory CD4+ T cells and cytomegalovirus serostatus. The method was immunoSEQ multiplex PCR; TCRdb's version includes in-frame clones alone and lacks a portion of them. The table lists tens of thousands of clones, under 80% of them singletons, with 0.75% to 0.85% in the top ten. Single viable CD3+CD4+CD8-CD45RO+ cells were sorted as the memory CD4+ T cells. Sequencing input: memory CD4+ T cells from blood. The source of these receptors is an adult in good health and CMV-seronegative.

This chain joins TRBV7-7 and TRBJ2-5; TRBD2 matches 12 bases. V was pared by 5 bases and J by 13 bases, with 14 bases of the junction left unmatched. CDR3 length: 15 residues. Germline loops: CDR1 SSHAT, CDR2 FNYEAQ (reference sequence). The CDR3 nucleotides are TGTGCCAGCAGCCCCCAAGGGGGACTAGCGGGTAGTCTGTACTTC. This encodes CASSPQGGLAGSLYF.

This clone came up once. The chain combines TRBV7-9 with TRBJ2-4; possible D gene TRBD2, 6 bases. The CDR3 length is 18 residues. Trimming cost V 3 bases and J 4 bases, with 22 bases left between them. Germline loops: CDR1 SEHNR, CDR2 FQNEAQ (reference sequence). The CDR3 is CASSFERRGESTKNIQYF. The DNA of the CDR3 is TGTGCCAGCAGCTTTGAGAGGAGGGGTGAGAGCACGAAAAACATTCAGTACTTC.

CDR3 nucleotides: TGCGCCAGCAGCTTGGCTACAGGGCTCCCTGAAGCTTTCTTT. It translates to CASSLATGLPEAFF. The V call is TRBV5-1, the J call TRBJ1-1; TRBD1 might be the D (6 bases). V was cut by 0 bases and J by 6 bases, with 12 bases left in between. The CDR3 covers 14 residues. Per the germline V gene, CDR1 is SGHRS and CDR2 is YFSETQ.

This clone has a single count. One end of the junction is discordant with germline, which a read error may explain. The rearrangement joins TRBV7-7 to TRBJ1-5; D is undetermined. The germline V gene encodes CDR1 SSHAT and CDR2 FNYEAQ (reference sequence). This CDR3 region has 14 residues. CDR3 amino acids: CASSSHYSRGPQHF. As DNA, the CDR3 is TGTGCTAGCAGCTCCCACTACAGCCGGGGGCCCCAGCATTTT.

The rearrangement links TRBV5-6 to TRBJ2-7; possibly TRBD1 or TRBD2 for D (5 bases each). The CDR3 is made up of 13 amino acids. The germline CDR1 and CDR2 sequences are SGHDT and YYEEEE. The V gene lost 2 bases and the J gene lost 0 bases, with 6 bases spanning the gap. The CDR3 region is CASSFGASYEQYF. The CDR3 bases are TGTGCCAGCAGCTTCGGGGCCTCCTACGAGCAGTACTTC.

This chain uses TRBV6-5 with TRBJ2-1; D is unclear. Germline lookup yields CDR1 MNHEY and CDR2 SVGAGI. The V and J ends lost 5 bases and 2 bases respectively, with 13 bases between them. The CDR3 runs to 15 residues. The CDR3 protein is CASSPSSGPYNEQFF. As DNA, the CDR3 is TGTGCCAGCAGTCCCTCCTCCGGTCCCTACAATGAGCAGTTCTTC.

The genes are TRBV7-9 and TRBJ2-3; maybe TRBD1 (5 bases). This CDR3 has 13 amino acids. Germline V gene data show CDR1 as SEHNR and CDR2 as FQNEAQ (reference sequence). Trimming took off 1 base at V and 5 bases at J, with 7 bases between the two ends. The chain's CDR3 is CASSLGTKDTQYF. The CDR3 nucleotides are TGTGCCAGCAGCTTAGGGACAAAAGATACGCAGTATTTT.

This sequence joins TRBV5-1 and TRBJ2-7; 8 nucleotides agree with TRBD1. This CDR3 has 13 residues. The trim removed 1 base at V and 7 bases at J, leaving 4 bases unmatched. The germline V gene has CDR1 SGHRS and CDR2 YFSETQ. The CDR3: CASSLTGGQEQYF. The CDR3 DNA reads as TGCGCCAGCAGCTTGACAGGGGGGCAAGAGCAGTACTTC. The whole variable domain, filled in from reference TRBV5-1 and TRBJ2-7, reads KAGVTQTPRYLIKTRGQQVTLSCSPISGHRSVSWYQQTPGQGLQFLFEYFSETQRNKGNFPGRFSGRQFSNSRSEMNVSTLELGDSALYLCASSLTGGQEQYFGPGTRLTVT.

The V call is TRBV5-1, the J call TRBJ2-2; 7 bases align to TRBD1. Germline CDR1 and CDR2: SGHRS and YFSETQ. The length of the CDR3 is 15 residues. Losses at the gene ends were 4 bases for V and 4 bases for J; bases not matched to a gene: 7. Here the CDR3 reads CASSPDRVGTGELFF. DNA of the CDR3: TGCGCCAGCAGCCCAGACAGGGTCGGCACCGGGGAGCTGTTTTTT.

The rearrangement joins TRBV7-3 to TRBJ2-1, with 13 bases fitting TRBD2. Germline values: CDR1 SGHTA, CDR2 FQGTGA. The J segment lost 14 bases and the V segment lost 2 bases, leaving 3 bases of the junction unmatched. The CDR3 consists of 13 residues. CDR3 residues: CASSLGTSGTKFF. The CDR3 bases are TGTGCCAGCAGCTTAGGGACTAGCGGGACTAAGTTCTTC.

The rearrangement joins TRBV20-1 to TRBJ2-5; D unresolved. V dropped 7 bases and J dropped 2 bases, with 8 bases sitting between them. This CDR3 is 11 amino acids long. CDR1 is DFQATT and CDR2 is SNEGSKA in the germline V gene (reference sequence). Here the CDR3 reads CSGDQQETQYF. In nucleotides, the CDR3 is TGCAGTGGAGATCAACAAGAGACCCAGTACTTC.

CDR3 sequence: CASSLTREQETQYF. The CDR3 DNA reads TGTGCCAGCAGCTTGACAAGGGAACAAGAGACCCAGTACTTC. V usage is TRBV7-9 and J usage is TRBJ2-5, with D hard to call. Germline V gene lookup returns CDR1 SEHNR and CDR2 FQNEAQ (reference sequence). This CDR3 spans 14 amino acids. V dropped 3 bases and J dropped 2 bases, with 10 bases sitting between them. Looking up the rest from reference TRBV7-9 and TRBJ2-5 gives the full variable domain: DTGVSQNPRHKITKRGQNVTFRCDPISEHNRLYWYRQTLGQGPEFLTYFQNEAQLEKSRLLSDRFSAERPKGSFSTLEIQRTEQGDSAMYLCASSLTREQETQYFGPGTRLLVL.

Notes on this clone: The junction differs from germline at one of its ends, possibly a read error. The chain carries TRBV2 and TRBJ2-6; D unresolved. From germline, CDR1 is SNHLY and CDR2 FYNNEI. The CDR3 sequence is 15 residues long. In nucleotides, the CDR3 is TGCGCCAGTTCCCCCCGGCAGGCTGGGGCCAACGTCCTGACTTTC. It specifies CASSPRQAGANVLTF.

The chain is built from TRBV30 and TRBJ2-1; no definite D call. Germline loops: CDR1 GTSNPN, CDR2 SVGIG (reference sequence). V lost 2 bases and J 9 bases, leaving 23 bases between the germline ends. This CDR3 contains 16 residues. CDR3 bases: TGTGCCTGGAGTTTCCCCGACATATTGGGTTCCAGTGAGCAGTTCTTC. Protein: CAWSFPDILGSSEQFF.

The CDR3 bases are TGTGCCAGCTCACCACGGAGGGGGTACTATGGCTACACCTTC. It yields the protein CASSPRRGYYGYTF. This chain joins TRBV18 and TRBJ1-2; possibly TRBD1 for D (6 bases). CDR1 is KGHSH, CDR2 LQKENI, per germline. CDR3 length: 14 amino acids. Between the trimmed V and J ends, which lost 1 base and 3 bases, there was a span of 9 bases.

This chain joins TRBV19 and TRBJ2-3; D perhaps matches TRBD2 (5 bases). This CDR3 spans 16 amino acids. Germline CDR1 reads LNHDA; CDR2 reads SQIVND (reference sequence). Trimming removed 3 bases at V and 0 bases at J, with 13 bases between. The CDR3 coding sequence is TGTGCCAGTAGTATGTCATCGGGGTTTAGCACAGATACGCAGTATTTT. Its protein product is CASSMSSGFSTDTQYF. The variable domain in full, completed from reference TRBV19 and TRBJ2-3, reads DGGITQSPKYLFRKEGQNVTLSCEQNLNHDAMYWYRQDPGQGLRLIYYSQIVNDFQKGDIAEGYSVSREKKESFPLTVTSAQKNPTAFYLCASSMSSGFSTDTQYFGPGTRLTVL.

The rearrangement uses TRBV10-3 and TRBJ1-5; D not certain. Germline V CDR1 and CDR2: ENHRY, SYGVKD. Trimming took off 0 bases at V and 4 bases at J, with 4 bases between the two ends. This CDR3 has 13 residues. This CDR3 reads CAISESSNQPQHF. In DNA form, the CDR3 reads TGTGCCATCAGTGAGTCGTCAAATCAGCCCCAGCATTTT.

The rearrangement joins TRBV4-1 to TRBJ2-3; D might be TRBD1 or TRBD2, each matching 5 bases. The CDR3 is 15 amino acids. Trimming removed 4 bases from V and 0 bases from J, with 11 bases in between. Germline V gene lookup returns CDR1 MGHRA and CDR2 YSYEKL. The chain's CDR3 is CASSLRESSTDTQYF. The CDR3 nucleotides read TGCGCCAGCAGCCTCAGGGAGTCCAGCACAGATACGCAGTATTTT.

The gene calls are TRBV5-1 and TRBJ2-1, with unresolved D. CDR3 length: 14 residues. Trimming pared 4 bases from V and 0 bases from J, leaving 8 bases between. Germline V lookup: CDR1 SGHRS, CDR2 YFSETQ. This chain's CDR3 is CASSVQSSYNEQFF. DNA for the CDR3: TGCGCCAGCAGCGTTCAGAGCTCCTACAATGAGCAGTTCTTC.

This chain uses TRBV4-1 with TRBJ2-3; TRBD2 matches at 12 bases. Germline assignment: CDR1 MGHRA and CDR2 YSYEKL. This CDR3 comprises 16 residues. Germline trimming cut 5 bases from V and 1 base from J; bases unmatched to any gene: 4. CDR3 bases: TGCGCCAGCAGCGCTGGACTAGCGGGGCGCACAGATACGCAGTATTTT. Encoded protein: CASSAGLAGRTDTQYF.